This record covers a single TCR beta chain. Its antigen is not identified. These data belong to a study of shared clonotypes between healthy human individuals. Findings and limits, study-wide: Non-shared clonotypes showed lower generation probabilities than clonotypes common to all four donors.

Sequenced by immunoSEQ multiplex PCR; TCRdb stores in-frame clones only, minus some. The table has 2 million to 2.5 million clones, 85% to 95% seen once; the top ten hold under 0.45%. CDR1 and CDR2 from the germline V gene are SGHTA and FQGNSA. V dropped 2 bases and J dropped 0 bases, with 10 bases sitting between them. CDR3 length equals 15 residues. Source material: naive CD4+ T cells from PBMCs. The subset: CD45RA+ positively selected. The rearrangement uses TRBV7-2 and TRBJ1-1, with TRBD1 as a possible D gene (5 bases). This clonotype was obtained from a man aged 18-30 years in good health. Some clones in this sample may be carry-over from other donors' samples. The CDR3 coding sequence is TGTGCCAGCAGCTTAACCCCGGGGCTGAACACTGAAGCTTTCTTT. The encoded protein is CASSLTPGLNTEAFF.